Below, one T cell receptor (beta chain) is given with its context. This receptor's antigen is unknown. No per-base quality is available; no much larger clone lies one base away. The data are from a study of shared T cell receptors in the human thymus (dated by TCRdb to the early 2020s). About the study as a whole: The study examined how self-reactive, shared T-cell receptor alpha chains are generated in the human thymus.

CDR1 SEHNR and CDR2 FQNEAQ were looked up in the germline V gene (reference sequence). V loses 5 bases of germline sequence and J loses 1 base, and the interval between the two ends is 11 bases. The cysteine opens and the phenylalanine closes a CDR3 of 15 amino acids. The CDR3 DNA has 45 bases and is translated from base 1. The library was produced with the immunoSEQ multiplex PCR assay. Held by TCRdb, this immuneACCESS table contains in-frame sequences only and omits some clones. Under half of the omission traces to an unresolved V gene where checked; the cause of the rest is unknown. Here the sample has approximately 760,000 clones; 80% to 90% occur a single time. The leading ten clones occupy around 0.0099% of the sample. These same records also appear under a second study, on human thymus T cells. As the second study states: In Finland, the donors were immunologically healthy infants who were having open corrective cardiac surgery for congenital heart defects. The thymus tissue came from surgical resects taken out during corrective cardiac surgery. Biased V and J gene segment usage appeared to be present in both thymic and peripheral blood repertoires. The related research found that thymic TCR repertoires overlapped highly between unrelated individuals. The study characterized TCR alpha and beta repertoires from roughly 8 infant thymus samples and a few related peripheral blood samples. Donor ages ranging from about 7 to 244 days were recorded, and about six male and two female infants were included in the cohort. After being mechanically released from the tissue, thymocytes were kept at -70 degrees C in pellets of roughly 9.5-32 million cells. A QIAsymphony instrument was used to extract genomic DNA from frozen cell pellets. The immunoSEQ multiplex PCR assay was used to amplify the TCRB and TCRAD loci from a standardized amount of quality-controlled genomic DNA. The amplicons covered the V(D)J region and were long enough to include the CDR3 and to identify the V and J genes. The commercial immunoSEQ service was used to sequence amplicons on an Illumina platform. Primer bias and sequencing errors were corrected as previously described, and TCRAD and TCRB were defined on the basis of the IMGT database. Repertoires were analysed with immunoSEQ Analyzer 3.0 and VDJTools, covering basic statistics, V/J segment usage, diversity estimates, rarefaction and pairwise overlap. To estimate diversity, the Chao1, ChaoE, Efron-Thisted, Shannon and inverse Simpson indices were applied, and diversity was also estimated on datasets down-sampled to the smallest sample. Repertoire overlap was assessed by strict matching of CDR3 nucleotide sequence, V gene and J gene, and clustering was done by Jaccard-based multidimensional scaling. On average, roughly 810,000 unique TCRB clonotypes were obtained from thymus samples, compared with approximately 82,000 from blood samples.

This clonotype originated in a girl under three years old with a congenital heart defect. Donor details come from another sample of the same person, matched by shared clones. Sequencing was done on a sample of thymocytes. The chain links TRBV7-9 with TRBJ2-2; the D segment cannot be called with confidence. CDR3 sequence: CASSPHPGNTGELFF. In nucleotides, the sequence is TGTGCCAGCAGCCCCCACCCAGGGAACACCGGGGAGCTGTTTTTT. The full variable domain, with segments outside the CDR3 supplied by the reference TRBV7-9 and TRBJ2-2 proteins, appears as DTGVSQNPRHKITKRGQNVTFRCDPISEHNRLYWYRQTLGQGPEFLTYFQNEAQLEKSRLLSDRFSAERPKGSFSTLEIQRTEQGDSAMYLCASSPHPGNTGELFFGEGSRLTVL.